The 9 T cell receptor beta chains reported below all come from one sample, sequenced in a study of CD8 T cells in ankylosing spondylitis. Findings of the study overall: Seemingly characteristic of ankylosing spondylitis blood was a TCR beta motif consisting of 7 or 8 highly homologous variants.

No antigen has been identified for these receptors. Each CDR3 protein gets one entry after TCRdb re-called the 5' RACE reads with MiXCR. The table records a few hundred thousand distinct CDR3 sequences, approximately 20% of them present only once. Sequencing was done on a sample of blood, either unsorted or a sorted T cell fraction (not recorded which). Receptors originate from a male donor with ankylosing spondylitis.

This clonotype was recorded a few times. V gene TRBV10-3 combines with J gene TRBJ2-1, with 9 bases identical to TRBD2. The J segment lost 0 bases and the V segment lost 8 bases, leaving 11 bases of the junction unmatched. In germline, CDR1 is ENHRY, CDR2 SYGVKD. CDR3 length: 17 amino acids. The CDR3 is CAIGASGTFGSYNEQFF. DNA of the CDR3: TGTGCCATCGGGGCTAGCGGGACCTTCGGCTCCTACAATGAGCAGTTCTTC.

This clonotype was seen only a few times. Here the CDR3 DNA reads TGTGCCAGCAGCTTAGGTTCCGGAGGAGCCAAAAACATTCAGTACTTC. Translated, it gives CASSLGSGGAKNIQYF. This chain connects TRBV7-9 to TRBJ2-4, with D possibly matching TRBD2 (5 bases). Trimming removed 1 base from V and 0 bases from J, with 10 bases in between. Germline CDR1 SEHNR, CDR2 FQNEAQ (reference sequence). The CDR3 spans 16 residues. Using reference TRBV7-9 and TRBJ2-4 for the parts outside the CDR3, the full variable domain is DTGVSQNPRHKITKRGQNVTFRCDPISEHNRLYWYRQTLGQGPEFLTYFQNEAQLEKSRLLSDRFSAERPKGSFSTLEIQRTEQGDSAMYLCASSLGSGGAKNIQYFGAGTRLSVL.

This clonotype was recorded many times. The chain employs TRBV6-1 and TRBJ2-2; a possible D gene is TRBD2 (5 bases). CDR3 size: 15 residues. Germline V CDR1 and CDR2: MNHNS, SASEGT. Trimming left V 6 bases short and J 0 bases short, with 11 bases between. The CDR3 DNA sequence: TGTGCCAGCAGCCCCTATAGCGCGAACACCGGGGAGCTGTTTTTT. As protein: CASSPYSANTGELFF.

This chain uses TRBV27 with TRBJ2-5; D is ambiguous. V was pared by 4 bases and J by 1 base, with 10 bases between. Per germline, CDR1 MNHEY and CDR2 SMNVEV (reference sequence). The CDR3 sequence is 14 residues long. In nucleotides, the CDR3 is TGTGCCAGCAGTTATGAGTGGGGCCAAGAGACCCAGTACTTC. Translating it yields CASSYEWGQETQYF.

This chain connects TRBV30 to TRBJ2-1; no reliable D call. The ends were cut back, 5 bases at V and 0 bases at J, with 11 bases in the middle. The CDR3 loop spans 14 amino acids. The V gene's germline CDR1 is GTSNPN and CDR2 SVGIG (reference sequence). The CDR3 DNA is TGTGCCTGGGTTAGTAGGAACTCCTACAATGAGCAGTTCTTC. As protein: CAWVSRNSYNEQFF.

This clonotype came up a few times. The J gene is TRBJ2-5, the V gene TRBV12-3 or TRBV12-4; 11 bases align to TRBD2. The CDR3 is 15 residues long. The V segment lost 6 bases and the J segment 4 bases; nucleotides outside the gene matches: 7. The chain's CDR3 is CASSAALAGGETQYF. The DNA for the CDR3 is TGTGCCAGCAGCGCCGCCCTAGCGGGAGGAGAGACCCAGTACTTC.

This clonotype has just a few counts. The chain employs TRBV12-5 and TRBJ2-3; TRBD1 is a possible D gene (5 bases). Trimming removed 6 bases from V and 1 base from J, with 5 bases in between. This CDR3 region has 12 residues. CDR1 LGHNT and CDR2 FRNRAP come from the germline V gene. DNA of the CDR3: TGTGCTAGTGGACAGGGCACAGATACGCAGTATTTT. Protein: CASGQGTDTQYF. The complete variable domain, with remaining parts taken from reference TRBV12-5 and TRBJ2-3, reads DARVTQTPRHKVTEMGQEVTMRCQPILGHNTVFWYRQTMMQGLELLAYFRNRAPLDDSGMPKDRFSAEMPDATLATLKIQPSEPRDSAVYFCASGQGTDTQYFGPGTRLTVL.

Note on this clonotype: At one of its ends the junction is not consistent with the germline gene, which may arise from a read error. The CDR3 reads CASSSDSHTGDF. The DNA for the CDR3 is TGTGCCAGCAGCTCCGACTCTCATACTGGAGACTTC. This rearrangement joins TRBV11-3 to TRBJ2-4; D not resolved. The CDR3 spans 12 residues. Germline V gene data show CDR1 as SGHNT and CDR2 as YENEEA.

This clonotype has only a few counts. This chain connects TRBV28 to TRBJ1-2; D unclear. The V end was cut by 3 bases, the J end by 4 bases, with 12 bases between. Germline V gene lookup returns CDR1 MDHEN and CDR2 SYDVKM. The CDR3 extends over 14 amino acids. For the CDR3, the DNA is TGTGCCAGCAGTTTTAGGAGTCGCAGCTATGGCTACACCTTC. This sequence encodes CASSFRSRSYGYTF.